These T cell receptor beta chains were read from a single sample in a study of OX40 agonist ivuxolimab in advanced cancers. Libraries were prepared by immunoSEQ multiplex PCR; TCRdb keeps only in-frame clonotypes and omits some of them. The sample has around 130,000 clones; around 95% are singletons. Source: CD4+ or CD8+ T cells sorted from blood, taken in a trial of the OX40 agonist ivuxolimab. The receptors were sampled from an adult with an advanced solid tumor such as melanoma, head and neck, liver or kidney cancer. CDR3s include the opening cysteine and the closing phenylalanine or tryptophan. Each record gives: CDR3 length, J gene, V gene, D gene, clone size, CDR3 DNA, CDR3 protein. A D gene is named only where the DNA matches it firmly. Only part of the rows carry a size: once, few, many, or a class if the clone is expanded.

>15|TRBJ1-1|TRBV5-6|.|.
TGTGCCAGCAGCGGTCTCAGGGTCTCGGCAACTGAAGCTTTCTTT
CASSGLRVSATEAFF
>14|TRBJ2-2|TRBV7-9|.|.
TGTGCCAGCAGCTTAGCAGGGGCCGCCGGGGAGCTGTTTTTT
CASSLAGAAGELFF
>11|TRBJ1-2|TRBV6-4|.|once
TGTGCCAGCAGTGATTCGAGAGGCTACACCTTC
CASSDSRGYTF
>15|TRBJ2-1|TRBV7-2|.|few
TGTGCCAGCAGCTTAGGGACAGCGAGGAACAATGAGCAGTTCTTC
CASSLGTARNNEQFF
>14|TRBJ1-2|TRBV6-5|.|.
TGTGCCAGCAGTTACTCTCGGGTCGGGACTGGCTACACCTTC
CASSYSRVGTGYTF
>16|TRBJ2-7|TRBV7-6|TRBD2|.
TGTGCCAGCAGCCTGACTAGCGGGAGGCCGGCCGACGAGCAGTACTTC
CASSLTSGRPADEQYF
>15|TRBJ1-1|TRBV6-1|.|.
TGTGCCAGCAGCCGGGGAAGAGACAGGAATACTGAAGCTTTCTTT
CASSRGRDRNTEAFF
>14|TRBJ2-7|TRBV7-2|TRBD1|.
TGTGCCAGCAGCCGGGGACAGGGGGCTTACGAGCAGTACTTC
CASSRGQGAYEQYF
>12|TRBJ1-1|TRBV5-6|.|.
TGTGCCAGCAGCTTGGCTCAGGGAGGAGCTTTCTTT
CASSLAQGGAFF
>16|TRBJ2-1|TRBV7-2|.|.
TGTGCCAGCAGCTTAGCCCTAGGGGGGGGGTACAATGAGCAGTTCTTC
CASSLALGGGYNEQFF
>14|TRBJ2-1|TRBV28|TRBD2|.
TGTGCCAGTTCAAGACTAGCGGGACACAATGAGCAGTTCTTC
CASSRLAGHNEQFF
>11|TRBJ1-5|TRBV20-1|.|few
TGCAGTGCTGGGGCTAATCAGCCCCAGCATTTT
CSAGANQPQHF
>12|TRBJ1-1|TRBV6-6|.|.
TGTGCCAGCAACACGGTGAACACTGAAGCTTTCTTT
CASNTVNTEAFF
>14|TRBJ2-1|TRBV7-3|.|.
TGTGCCAGCAGCTTTGGGGGGAGAGGCAATGAGCAGTTCTTC
CASSFGGRGNEQFF
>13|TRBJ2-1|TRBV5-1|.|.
TGCGCCAGCAGCCCTCCCTCGGGCAATGAGCAGTTCTTC
CASSPPSGNEQFF
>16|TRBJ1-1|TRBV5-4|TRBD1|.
TGTGCCAGCAGCTTGTGGGGACAGGGGGCGAGCACTGAAGCTTTCTTT
CASSLWGQGASTEAFF
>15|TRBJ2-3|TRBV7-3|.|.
TGTGCCAGCAGTGAAGTAGGGACTCGAACAGATACGCAGTATTTT
CASSEVGTRTDTQYF